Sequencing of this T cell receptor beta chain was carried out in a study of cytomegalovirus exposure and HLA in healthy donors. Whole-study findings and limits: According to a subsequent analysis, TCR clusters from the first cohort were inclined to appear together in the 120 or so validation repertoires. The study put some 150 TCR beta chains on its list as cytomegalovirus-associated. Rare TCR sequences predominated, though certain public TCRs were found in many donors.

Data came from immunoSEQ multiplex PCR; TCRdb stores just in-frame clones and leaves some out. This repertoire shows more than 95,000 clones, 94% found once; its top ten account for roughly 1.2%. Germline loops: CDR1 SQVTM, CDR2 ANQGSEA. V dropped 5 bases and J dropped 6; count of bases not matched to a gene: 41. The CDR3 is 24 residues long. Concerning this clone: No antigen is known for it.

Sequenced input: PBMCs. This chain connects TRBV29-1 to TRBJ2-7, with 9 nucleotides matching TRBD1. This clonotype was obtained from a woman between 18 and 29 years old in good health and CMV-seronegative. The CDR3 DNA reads TGCAGCGTTATTACTCCTCCCCCGGGACAGGGTAGTTCTAGGGTCCAAACTATTCCGTTCGAGCAGTACTTC. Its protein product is CSVITPPPGQGSSRVQTIPFEQYF.